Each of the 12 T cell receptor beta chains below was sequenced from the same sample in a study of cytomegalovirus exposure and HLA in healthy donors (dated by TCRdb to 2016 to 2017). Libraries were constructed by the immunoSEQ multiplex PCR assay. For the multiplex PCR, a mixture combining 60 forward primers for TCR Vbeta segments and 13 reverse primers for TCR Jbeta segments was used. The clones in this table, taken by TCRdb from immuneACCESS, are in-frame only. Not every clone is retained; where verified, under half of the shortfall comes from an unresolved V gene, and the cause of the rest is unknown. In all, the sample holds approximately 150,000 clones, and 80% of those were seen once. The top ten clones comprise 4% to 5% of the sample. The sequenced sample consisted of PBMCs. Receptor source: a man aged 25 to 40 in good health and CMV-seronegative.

The CDR3 sequence is CAWSAPPDGAFF. The CDR3 region has the DNA TGTGCCTGGAGTGCCCCCCCCGACGGGGCTTTCTTT. J is TRBJ1-1 and V is TRBV30; D remains ambiguous. Trimming cost V 1 base and J 11 bases, with 14 bases left between them. The CDR3 has 12 amino acids. Germline V lookup: CDR1 GTSNPN, CDR2 SVGIG (reference sequence). The full variable domain, with the rest looked up from reference TRBV30 and TRBJ1-1, is SQTIHQWPATLVQPVGSPLSLECTVEGTSNPNLYWYRQAAGRGLQLLFYSVGIGQISSEVPQNLSASRPQDRQFILSSKKLLLSDSGFYLCAWSAPPDGAFFGQGTRLTVV.

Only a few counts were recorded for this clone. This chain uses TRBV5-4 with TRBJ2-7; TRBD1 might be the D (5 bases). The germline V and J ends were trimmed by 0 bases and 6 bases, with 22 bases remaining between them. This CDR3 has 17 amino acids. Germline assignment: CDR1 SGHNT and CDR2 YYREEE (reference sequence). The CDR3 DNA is TGTGCCAGCAGCTTGGGGGGTAGGGGCCTCGGAGACTTCGAGCAGTACTTC. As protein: CASSLGGRGLGDFEQYF.

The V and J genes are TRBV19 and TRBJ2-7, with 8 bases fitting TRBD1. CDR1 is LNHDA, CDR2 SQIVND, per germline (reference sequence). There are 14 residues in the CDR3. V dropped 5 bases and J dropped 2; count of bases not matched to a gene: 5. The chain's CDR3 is CASSSPTGAYEQYF. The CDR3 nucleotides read TGTGCCAGTAGTTCCCCGACAGGGGCCTACGAGCAGTACTTC.

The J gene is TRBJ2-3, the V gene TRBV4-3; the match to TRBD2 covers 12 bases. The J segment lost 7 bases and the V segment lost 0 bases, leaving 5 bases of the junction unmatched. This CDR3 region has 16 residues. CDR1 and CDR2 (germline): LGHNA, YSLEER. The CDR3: CASSQDLAGGRYTQYF. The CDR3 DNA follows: TGCGCCAGCAGCCAAGATCTAGCGGGGGGGCGGTATACGCAGTATTTT.

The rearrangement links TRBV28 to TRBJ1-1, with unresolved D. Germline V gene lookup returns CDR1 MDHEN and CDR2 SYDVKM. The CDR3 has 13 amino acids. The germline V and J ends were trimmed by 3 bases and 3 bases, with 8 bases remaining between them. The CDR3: CASSFGRYTEAFF. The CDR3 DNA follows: TGTGCCAGCAGTTTTGGGCGTTACACTGAAGCTTTCTTT.

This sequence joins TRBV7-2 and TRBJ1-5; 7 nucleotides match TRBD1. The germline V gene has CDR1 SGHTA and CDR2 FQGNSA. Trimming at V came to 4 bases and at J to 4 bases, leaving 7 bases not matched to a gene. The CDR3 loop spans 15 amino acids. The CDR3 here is CASSSGQVPNQPQHF. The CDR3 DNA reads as TGTGCCAGCAGCTCCGGACAGGTTCCGAATCAGCCCCAGCATTTT.

The CDR3 nucleotides read TGTGCCAGCAGCTCGGCCCTGGGACAGGGTTACACTGAAGCTTTCTTT. Residues: CASSSALGQGYTEAFF. The gene calls are TRBV7-2 and TRBJ1-1; 9 positions match TRBD1. Trimming took 4 bases from V and 3 from J; bases not matched to a gene: 9. The CDR3 contains 16 residues. Looked up from germline, CDR1 is SGHTA and CDR2 is FQGNSA.

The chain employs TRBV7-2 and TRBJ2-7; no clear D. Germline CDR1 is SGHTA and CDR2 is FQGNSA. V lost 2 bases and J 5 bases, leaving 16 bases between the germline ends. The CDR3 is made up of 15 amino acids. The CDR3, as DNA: TGTGCCAGCAGCTTAAATGAGGAGATTTCCCACGAGCAGTACTTC. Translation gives CASSLNEEISHEQYF.

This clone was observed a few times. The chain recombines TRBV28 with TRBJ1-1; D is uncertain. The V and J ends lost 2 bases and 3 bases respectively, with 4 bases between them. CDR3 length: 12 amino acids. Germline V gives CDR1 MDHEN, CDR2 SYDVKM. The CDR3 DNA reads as TGTGCCAGCAGTTTACTTGACACTGAAGCTTTCTTT. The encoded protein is CASSLLDTEAFF. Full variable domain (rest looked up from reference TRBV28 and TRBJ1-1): DVKVTQSSRYLVKRTGEKVFLECVQDMDHENMFWYRQDPGLGLRLIYFSYDVKMKEKGDIPEGYSVSREKKERFSLILESASTNQTSMYLCASSLLDTEAFFGQGTRLTVV.

As DNA, the CDR3 is TGTGCCAGCAGTGGTAACGGGAATATTAATCAGCCCCAGCATTTT. It is translated as CASSGNGNINQPQHF. The rearrangement joins TRBV2 to TRBJ1-5; D gene uncertain. The CDR3 contains 15 residues. V was trimmed by 4 bases and J by 4 bases, leaving 14 bases between them. Germline values: CDR1 SNHLY, CDR2 FYNNEI.

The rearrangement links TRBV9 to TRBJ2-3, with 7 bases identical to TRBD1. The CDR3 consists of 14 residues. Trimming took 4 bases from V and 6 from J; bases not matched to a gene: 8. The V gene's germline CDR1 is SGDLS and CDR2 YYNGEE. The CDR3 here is CASSPQGLMDTQYF. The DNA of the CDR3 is TGTGCCAGCAGCCCACAGGGGTTAATGGATACGCAGTATTTT.

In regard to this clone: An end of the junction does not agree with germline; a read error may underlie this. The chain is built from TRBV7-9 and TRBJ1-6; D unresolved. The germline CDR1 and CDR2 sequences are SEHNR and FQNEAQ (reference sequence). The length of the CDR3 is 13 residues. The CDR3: CASQPLYNSPLHF. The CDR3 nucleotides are TGTGCCAGCCAACCCCTCTATAATTCCCCCCTCCACTTT.